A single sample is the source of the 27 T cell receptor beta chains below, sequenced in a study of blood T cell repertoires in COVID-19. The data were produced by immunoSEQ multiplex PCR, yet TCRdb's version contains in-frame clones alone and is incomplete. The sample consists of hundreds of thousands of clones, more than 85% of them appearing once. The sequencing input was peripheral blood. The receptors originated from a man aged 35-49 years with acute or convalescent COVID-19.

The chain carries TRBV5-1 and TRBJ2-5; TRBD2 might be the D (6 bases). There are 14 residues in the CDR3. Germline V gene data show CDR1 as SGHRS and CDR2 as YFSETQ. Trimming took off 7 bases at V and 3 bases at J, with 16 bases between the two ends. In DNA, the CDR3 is TGCGCCAGCCGAGGTGACTCGGGGGAAGAGACCCAGTACTTC. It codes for CASRGDSGEETQYF.

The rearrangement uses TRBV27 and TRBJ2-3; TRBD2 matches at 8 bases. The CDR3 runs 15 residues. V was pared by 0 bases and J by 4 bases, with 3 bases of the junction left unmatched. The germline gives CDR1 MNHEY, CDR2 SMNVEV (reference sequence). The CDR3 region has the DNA TGTGCCAGCAGTTTATCACAGCGGGGGTCAGATACGCAGTATTTT. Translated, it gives CASSLSQRGSDTQYF.

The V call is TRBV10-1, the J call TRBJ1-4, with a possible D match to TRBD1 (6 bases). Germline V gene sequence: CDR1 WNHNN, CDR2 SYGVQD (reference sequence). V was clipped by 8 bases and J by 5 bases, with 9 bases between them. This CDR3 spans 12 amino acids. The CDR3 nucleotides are TGCGCCAGCGGGCAGGGGAATGAAAAACTGTTTTTT. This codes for CASGQGNEKLFF.

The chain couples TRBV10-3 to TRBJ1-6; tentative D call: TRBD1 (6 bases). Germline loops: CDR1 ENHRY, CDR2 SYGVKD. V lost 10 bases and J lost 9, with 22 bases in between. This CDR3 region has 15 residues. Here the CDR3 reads CATLRTAEKTSPLHF. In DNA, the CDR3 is TGTGCCACACTACGGACAGCCGAAAAGACTTCACCCCTCCACTTT.

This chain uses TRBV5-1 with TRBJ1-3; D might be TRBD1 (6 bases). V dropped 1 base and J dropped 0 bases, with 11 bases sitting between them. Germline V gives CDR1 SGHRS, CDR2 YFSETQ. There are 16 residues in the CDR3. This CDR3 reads CASSLWGGISGNTIYF. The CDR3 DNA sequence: TGCGCCAGCAGCTTGTGGGGGGGCATCTCTGGAAACACCATATATTTT.

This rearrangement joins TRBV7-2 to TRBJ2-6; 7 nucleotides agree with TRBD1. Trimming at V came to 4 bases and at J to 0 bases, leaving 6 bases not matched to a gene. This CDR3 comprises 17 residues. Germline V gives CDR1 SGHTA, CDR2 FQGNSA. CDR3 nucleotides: TGTGCCAGCAGCTCCCGGGGACAGAGCTCTGGGGCCAACGTCCTGACTTTC. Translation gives CASSSRGQSSGANVLTF. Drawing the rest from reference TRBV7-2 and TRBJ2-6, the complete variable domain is GAGVSQSPSNKVTEKGKDVELRCDPISGHTALYWYRQSLGQGLEFLIYFQGNSAPDKSGLPSDRFSAERTGGSVSTLTIQRTQQEDSAVYLCASSSRGQSSGANVLTFGAGSRLTVL.

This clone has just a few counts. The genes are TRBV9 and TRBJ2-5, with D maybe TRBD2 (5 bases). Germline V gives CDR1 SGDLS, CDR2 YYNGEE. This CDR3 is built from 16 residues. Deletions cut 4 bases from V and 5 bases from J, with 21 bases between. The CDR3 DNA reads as TGTGCCAGCAGCCCAGAGGTCCCAGTTTCGGGGGAGACCCAGTACTTC. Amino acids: CASSPEVPVSGETQYF. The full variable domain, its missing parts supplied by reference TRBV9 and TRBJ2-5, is DSGVTQTPKHLITATGQRVTLRCSPRSGDLSVYWYQQSLDQGLQFLIQYYNGEERAKGNILERFSAQQFPDLHSELNLSSLELGDSALYFCASSPEVPVSGETQYFGPGTRLLVL.

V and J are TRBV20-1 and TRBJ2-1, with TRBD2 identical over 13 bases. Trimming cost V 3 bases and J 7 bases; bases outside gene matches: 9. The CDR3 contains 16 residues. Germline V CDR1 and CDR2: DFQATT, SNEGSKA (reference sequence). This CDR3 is CSASHPLAGGRNEQFF. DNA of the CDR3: TGCAGTGCTAGTCACCCACTAGCGGGAGGGAGGAATGAGCAGTTCTTC.

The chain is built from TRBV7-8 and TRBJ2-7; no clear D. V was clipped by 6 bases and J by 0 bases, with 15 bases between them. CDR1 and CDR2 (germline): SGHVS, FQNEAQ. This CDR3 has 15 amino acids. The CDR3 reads CASSPLALSSYEQYF. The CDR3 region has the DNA TGTGCCAGCAGTCCCTTGGCCTTATCCTCCTACGAGCAGTACTTC.

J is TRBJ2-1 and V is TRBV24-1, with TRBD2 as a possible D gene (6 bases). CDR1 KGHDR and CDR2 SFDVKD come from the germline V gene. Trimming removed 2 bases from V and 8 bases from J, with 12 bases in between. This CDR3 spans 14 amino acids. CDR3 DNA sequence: TGTGCCACCAGTGATTGGGGTGGGGGGTATGAGCAGTTCTTC. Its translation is CATSDWGGGYEQFF.

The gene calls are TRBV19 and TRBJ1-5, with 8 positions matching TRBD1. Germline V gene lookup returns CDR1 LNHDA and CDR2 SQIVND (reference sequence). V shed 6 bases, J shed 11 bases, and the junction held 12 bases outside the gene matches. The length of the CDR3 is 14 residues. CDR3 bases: TGTGCCAGTAGCCGACAGGGGCCGCTTAGGGCCCAGCATTTT. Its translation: CASSRQGPLRAQHF.

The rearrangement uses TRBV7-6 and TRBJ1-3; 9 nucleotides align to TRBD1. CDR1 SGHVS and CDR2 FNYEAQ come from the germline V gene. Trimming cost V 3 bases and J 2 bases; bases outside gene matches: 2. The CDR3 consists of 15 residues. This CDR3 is CASSFRDRAGNTIYF. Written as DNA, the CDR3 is TGTGCCAGCAGCTTTAGGGACAGGGCTGGAAACACCATATATTTT.

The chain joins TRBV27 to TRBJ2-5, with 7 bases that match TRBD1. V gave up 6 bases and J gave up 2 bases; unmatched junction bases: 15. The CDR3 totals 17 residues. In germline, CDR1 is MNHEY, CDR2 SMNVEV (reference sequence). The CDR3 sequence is CASRRTRDSEHQETQYF. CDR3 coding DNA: TGTGCCAGCAGACGAACCCGGGACAGCGAGCATCAAGAGACCCAGTACTTC.

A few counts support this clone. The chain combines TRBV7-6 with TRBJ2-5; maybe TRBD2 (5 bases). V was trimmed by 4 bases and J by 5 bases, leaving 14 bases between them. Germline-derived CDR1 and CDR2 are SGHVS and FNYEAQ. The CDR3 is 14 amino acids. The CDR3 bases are TGTGCCAGCAGCTCCGGGGATCAGAGGGAGACCCAGTACTTC. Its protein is CASSSGDQRETQYF.

The CDR3 region is CASSMGGANYGYTF. As DNA, the CDR3 is TGTGCCAGTAGTATGGGGGGTGCTAACTATGGCTACACCTTC. The V and J genes are TRBV19 and TRBJ1-2; D may be TRBD1 (5 bases). Trimming left V 3 bases short and J 0 bases short, with 8 bases between. CDR1 is LNHDA and CDR2 is SQIVND in the germline V gene (reference sequence). The CDR3 length is 14 residues.

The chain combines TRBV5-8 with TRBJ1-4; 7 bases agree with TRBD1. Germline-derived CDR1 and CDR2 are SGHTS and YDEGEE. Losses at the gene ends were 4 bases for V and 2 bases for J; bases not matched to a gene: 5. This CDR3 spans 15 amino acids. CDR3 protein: CASSPRQGTNEKLFF. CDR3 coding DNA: TGTGCCAGCAGCCCCAGACAGGGTACTAATGAAAAACTGTTTTTT.

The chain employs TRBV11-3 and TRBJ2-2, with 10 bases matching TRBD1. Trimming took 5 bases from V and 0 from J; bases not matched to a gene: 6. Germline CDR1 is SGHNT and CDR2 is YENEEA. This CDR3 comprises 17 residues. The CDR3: CASSGDRGLANTGELFF. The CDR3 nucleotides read TGTGCCAGCAGCGGAGACAGGGGGCTTGCGAACACCGGGGAGCTGTTTTTT. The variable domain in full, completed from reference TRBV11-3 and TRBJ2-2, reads EAGVVQSPRYKIIEKKQPVAFWCNPISGHNTLYWYLQNLGQGPELLIRYENEEAVDDSQLPKDRFSAERLKGVDSTLKIQPAELGDSAVYLCASSGDRGLANTGELFFGEGSRLTVL.

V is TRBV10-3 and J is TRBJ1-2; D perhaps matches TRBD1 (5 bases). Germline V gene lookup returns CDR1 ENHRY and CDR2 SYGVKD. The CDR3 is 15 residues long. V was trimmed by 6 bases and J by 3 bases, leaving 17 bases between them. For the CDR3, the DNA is TGTGCCATCAGCGAGCAGCGGGGAGGGGACTATGGCTACACCTTC. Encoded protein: CAISEQRGGDYGYTF.

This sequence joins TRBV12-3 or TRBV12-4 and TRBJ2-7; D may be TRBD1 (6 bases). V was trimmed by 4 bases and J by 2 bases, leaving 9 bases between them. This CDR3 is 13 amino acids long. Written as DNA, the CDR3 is TGTGCCAGCAGTTCCCGGGACACCTACGAGCAGTACTTC. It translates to CASSSRDTYEQYF.

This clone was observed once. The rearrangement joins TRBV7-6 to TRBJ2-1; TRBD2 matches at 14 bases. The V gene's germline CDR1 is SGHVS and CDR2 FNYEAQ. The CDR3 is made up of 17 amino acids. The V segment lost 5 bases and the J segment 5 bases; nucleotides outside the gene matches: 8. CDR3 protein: CASSTPAGLAGDNEQFF. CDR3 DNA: TGTGCCAGCAGCACACCCGCGGGACTAGCGGGGGACAATGAGCAGTTCTTC.

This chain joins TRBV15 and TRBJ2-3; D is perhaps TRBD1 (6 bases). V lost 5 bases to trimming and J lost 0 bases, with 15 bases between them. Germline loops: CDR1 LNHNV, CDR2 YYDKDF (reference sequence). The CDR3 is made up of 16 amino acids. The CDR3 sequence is CATSEDRSLSTDTQYF. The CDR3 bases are TGTGCCACCAGCGAAGACAGGTCCCTGAGCACAGATACGCAGTATTTT. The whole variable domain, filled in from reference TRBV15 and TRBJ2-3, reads DAMVIQNPRYQVTQFGKPVTLSCSQTLNHNVMYWYQQKSSQAPKLLFHYYDKDFNNEADTPDNFQSRRPNTSFCFLDIRSPGLGDTAMYLCATSEDRSLSTDTQYFGPGTRLTVL.

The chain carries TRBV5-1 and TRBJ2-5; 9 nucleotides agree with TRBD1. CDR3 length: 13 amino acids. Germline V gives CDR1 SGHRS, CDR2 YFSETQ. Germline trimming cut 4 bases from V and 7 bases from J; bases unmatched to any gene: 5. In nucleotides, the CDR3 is TGCGCCAGCAGCAGGGACAGGGACGGGACCCAGTACTTC. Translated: CASSRDRDGTQYF.

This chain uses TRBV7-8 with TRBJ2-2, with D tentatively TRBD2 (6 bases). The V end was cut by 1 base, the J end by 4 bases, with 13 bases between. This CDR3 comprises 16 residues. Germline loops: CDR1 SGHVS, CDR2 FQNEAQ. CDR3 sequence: CASSLVGGDLTGELFF. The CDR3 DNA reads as TGTGCCAGCAGCTTAGTGGGCGGGGACCTCACCGGGGAGCTGTTTTTT. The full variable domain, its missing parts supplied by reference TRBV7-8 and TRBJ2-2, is GAGVSQSPRYKVAKRGQDVALRCDPISGHVSLFWYQQALGQGPEFLTYFQNEAQLDKSGLPSDRFFAERPEGSVSTLKIQRTQQEDSAVYLCASSLVGGDLTGELFFGEGSRLTVL.

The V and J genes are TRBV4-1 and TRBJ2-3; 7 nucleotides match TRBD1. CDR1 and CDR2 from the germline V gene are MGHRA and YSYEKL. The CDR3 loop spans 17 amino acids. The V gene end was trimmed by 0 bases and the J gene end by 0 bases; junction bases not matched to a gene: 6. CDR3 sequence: CASSQDLAGGSTDTQYF. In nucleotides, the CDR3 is TGCGCCAGCAGCCAAGATCTGGCAGGGGGTAGCACAGATACGCAGTATTTT.

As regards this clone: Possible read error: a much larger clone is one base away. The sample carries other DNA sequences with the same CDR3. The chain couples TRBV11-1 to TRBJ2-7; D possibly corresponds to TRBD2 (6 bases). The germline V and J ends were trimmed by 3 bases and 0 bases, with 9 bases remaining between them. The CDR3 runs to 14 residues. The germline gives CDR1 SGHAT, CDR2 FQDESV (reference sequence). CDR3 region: CASSFGGDSYEQYF. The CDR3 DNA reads TGTGCCAGCAGCTTCGGAGGGGACTCCTACGAGCAGTACTTC.

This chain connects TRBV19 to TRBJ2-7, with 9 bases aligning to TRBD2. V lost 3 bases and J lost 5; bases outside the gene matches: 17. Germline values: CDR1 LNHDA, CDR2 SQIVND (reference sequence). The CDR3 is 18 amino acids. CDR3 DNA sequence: TGTGCCAGTAGTATTCGACAGGGATGGACTAGCGTCAGGGACGAGCAGTACTTC. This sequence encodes CASSIRQGWTSVRDEQYF.

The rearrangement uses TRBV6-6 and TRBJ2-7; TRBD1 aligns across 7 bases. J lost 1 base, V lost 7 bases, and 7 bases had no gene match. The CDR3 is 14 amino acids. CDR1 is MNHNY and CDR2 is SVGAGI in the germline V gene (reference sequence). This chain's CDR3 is CASTLPGQSYEQYF. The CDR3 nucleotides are TGTGCCAGCACCCTTCCGGGACAGTCCTACGAGCAGTACTTC.